The subject of this entry is one T cell receptor (beta chain). This sample was taken from a study of identical twins. TCRdb reprocessed the 5' RACE reads with MiXCR, giving one entry per CDR3 protein. The data contain roughly 480,000 distinct CDR3 sequences, 24% of them singletons. These same data were also listed under a study on T cells expressing NK-cell markers. As that report states: Researchers got TCR beta repertoires out of sorted CD3+CD56+NKG2C+, CD3+CD56+NKG2C- and CD3+CD56-NKG2C+ T cells.

The receptor's source is a woman aged 18-30 years in good health. Sequencing was carried out using CD4+ T cells sorted from blood.

CDR3 sequence (DNA): TGTGCCAGTCGTTTAGGGGGGGCGAGAAACACCGGGGAGCTGTTTTTT. Protein sequence: CASRLGGARNTGELFF. This sequence joins TRBV12-3 or TRBV12-4 and TRBJ2-2; possible D gene TRBD2, 7 bases. The length of the CDR3 is 16 residues. Trimming removed 9 bases from V and 2 bases from J, with 19 bases in between.